The rows below give T cell receptor beta chains drawn from one sample of a study of sequential checkpoint blockade in melanoma. The protocol was immunoSEQ multiplex PCR, while the TCRdb copy is restricted to in-frame clones and leaves out a portion. The data show about 5,700 clones, 70% to 90% seen once. This sample comprised CD8+ T cells sorted from blood (inferred from file names), obtained from a patient given nivolumab and ipilimumab in sequence. Every receptor here comes from a human donor with melanoma. Both conserved end residues are part of each CDR3. A D gene is named only where the DNA matches it firmly. Expanded clones are given a class, and other clones once, few, many or no size at all.

j_gene,v_gene,abundance,d_gene,CDR3nt,CDR3aa
TRBJ2-7,TRBV5-1,NA,TRBD1,TGCGCCAGCAGCCCCCCCACACAGGGGGCGAGGAACGAGCAGTACTTC,CASSPPTQGARNEQYF
TRBJ2-2,TRBV28,NA,NA,TGTGCCAGCAGTTTGGTCGGGGGGCGCTCCGGGGAGCTGTTTTTT,CASSLVGGRSGELFF
TRBJ2-7,TRBV7-2,NA,NA,TGTGCCAGCAGCTTACTGGACTCGTCCTTCCTCTACGAGCAGTACTTC,CASSLLDSSFLYEQYF
TRBJ2-5,TRBV7-9,NA,NA,TGTGCCAGCAGAGGACAGAAAGGGGTGCTAGAGACCCAGTACTTC,CASRGQKGVLETQYF
TRBJ2-1,TRBV27,NA,TRBD1,TGTGCCAGCAGCCGAACAGGGGGCTTGTCCTACAATGAGCAGTTCTTC,CASSRTGGLSYNEQFF
TRBJ2-1,TRBV5-1,once,TRBD2,TGCGCCAGCAGCTTGGCAAGCGGGAGGATGGCGGGAAATGAGCAGTTCTTC,CASSLASGRMAGNEQFF
TRBJ2-7,TRBV7-8,NA,TRBD2,TGTGCCAGCAGCTTAGAATGGCTAGCGGGGGGAGAGCAGTACTTC,CASSLEWLAGGEQYF
TRBJ2-2,TRBV4-2,few,TRBD2,TGTGCCAGCAGCCAAGATCCAGCGGGAGGACCCGGGGAGCTGTTTTTT,CASSQDPAGGPGELFF
TRBJ2-5,TRBV18,NA,TRBD1,TGTGCCAGCTCACCCACCGACAGGGGCCAAGAGACCCAGTACTTC,CASSPTDRGQETQYF
TRBJ2-1,TRBV18,once,NA,TGTGCCAGCTCACCATTGGCGGTGGGGAAGGACTCCGGGATAGCCTACAATGAGCAGTTCTTC,CASSPLAVGKDSGIAYNEQFF
TRBJ2-5,TRBV30,NA,NA,TGTGCCTGGACCAGGGGCGTGCTCATGGAGACCCAGTACTTC,CAWTRGVLMETQYF
TRBJ2-1,TRBV28,NA,NA,TGTGCCAGCAGTCCCGGACTAACGTGGAATGAGCAGTTCTTC,CASSPGLTWNEQFF
TRBJ2-1,TRBV19,NA,NA,TGTGCCAGTAGTACCTCGACCCTGGGGGGAGGATACAATGAGCAGTTCTTC,CASSTSTLGGGYNEQFF
TRBJ2-1,TRBV15,NA,TRBD2,TGTGCCACCAGGGGGACTAGCGGGGATAATGAGCAGTTCTTC,CATRGTSGDNEQFF
TRBJ2-7,TRBV5-1,NA,NA,TGCGCCAGCAGCTTTTATACGGGGGAGTACTCCTACGAGCAGTACTTC,CASSFYTGEYSYEQYF
TRBJ2-1,TRBV5-1,once,TRBD1,TGCGCCAGCAGCCCAGAACCGGGACAGCACTACAATGAGCAGTTCTTC,CASSPEPGQHYNEQFF
TRBJ2-1,TRBV7-8,NA,TRBD1,TGTGCTTCGGACAGGGGGTTAGATGAGCAGTTCTTC,CASDRGLDEQFF
TRBJ1-2,TRBV5-4,NA,NA,TGTGCCAGCAGCTCGATGGGAGACTATGGCTACACCTTC,CASSSMGDYGYTF
TRBJ2-7,TRBV11-2,NA,TRBD1,TGTGCCAGCAGCCCGGGACAGGGGTTCGTGGTCTACGAGCAGTACTTC,CASSPGQGFVVYEQYF
TRBJ1-2,TRBV4-1,NA,NA,TGCGCCAGCAGCCAAGCACCGTCGTCAAGGGACACTTCCTTC,CASSQAPSSRDTSF
TRBJ2-7,TRBV9,NA,NA,TGTGCCAGCAGCGGCTGGGGGCAGAGTGCGGACGAGCAGTACTTC,CASSGWGQSADEQYF
TRBJ2-7,TRBV4-1,NA,TRBD2,TGCGCCAGCAGCCACCCCGGGACTAGCGGGAACAACGAGCAGTACTTC,CASSHPGTSGNNEQYF
TRBJ2-3,TRBV7-9,NA,TRBD2,TGTGCCAGCAGCCCCAGAGGACTAGCGGGAGCCCAGGGCCAGTATTTT,CASSPRGLAGAQGQYF
TRBJ2-2,TRBV9,NA,NA,TGTGCCAGCAGCGTAGTATCTGGGCCCAACACCGGGGAGCTGTTTTTT,CASSVVSGPNTGELFF
TRBJ2-7,TRBV9,once,NA,TGTGCCAGCAGCGACGGACGGGAGTCGTACGAGCAGTACTTC,CASSDGRESYEQYF
TRBJ2-7,TRBV4-1,once,TRBD1,TGCGCCAGCAGCGTGGGACAGGCCTACGAGCAGTACTTC,CASSVGQAYEQYF
TRBJ2-7,TRBV27,NA,TRBD2,TGTGCCAGCAGTTTATTGGGACTAGCGGGAGGGATCGCCTACGAGCAGTACTTC,CASSLLGLAGGIAYEQYF
TRBJ2-7,TRBV7-2,NA,NA,TGTGCCAGCAGCGTGCGGGGCTTCGGCTCCTACGAGCAGTACTTC,CASSVRGFGSYEQYF
TRBJ2-7,TRBV6-1,NA,NA,TGTGCCAGCAGTGAATTAGGGCAGGGGATAGACGAGCAGTACTTC,CASSELGQGIDEQYF
TRBJ2-3,TRBV28,few,TRBD2,TGTGCCAGCAGTCTACTATGGCCCTCCGAGACTAGCGGGAAAAGGAGAGATACGCAGTATTTT,CASSLLWPSETSGKRRDTQYF
TRBJ2-7,TRBV5-1,NA,NA,TGCGCCAGCAGCCCGTCCCCCTCTTACGAGCAGTACTTC,CASSPSPSYEQYF
TRBJ1-1,TRBV27,NA,TRBD1,TGTGCCAGCAGAACAGGGGTGACGAACACTGAAGCTTTCTTT,CASRTGVTNTEAFF
TRBJ2-1,TRBV28,NA,TRBD2,TGTGCCAGCTTAACTGGCGGGAGGGCCAACAATGAGCAGTTCTTC,CASLTGGRANNEQFF
TRBJ2-7,TRBV10-2,NA,TRBD2,TGCGCCAGCAGACCCCCCAGCGGGAGCAAATCCGAGCAGTACTTC,CASRPPSGSKSEQYF
TRBJ2-1,TRBV27,NA,TRBD2,TGTGCCAGCAGTTTATCAGCGGGAATCAATGAGCAGTTCTTC,CASSLSAGINEQFF
TRBJ2-7,TRBV10-3,NA,TRBD1,TGTGCCATCAGTTCAGGGGGCTACTCCTACGAGCAGTACTTC,CAISSGGYSYEQYF
TRBJ2-1,TRBV27,NA,TRBD2,TGTGCCAGCAGCCACCTAGCGGGAGGGAGCGCCTACAATGAGCAGTTCTTC,CASSHLAGGSAYNEQFF
TRBJ1-3,TRBV7-2,NA,NA,TGTGCCAGCAGCTTAGAGTTCAGGCTCACTGGAAACACCATATATTTT,CASSLEFRLTGNTIYF
TRBJ1-1,TRBV30,NA,NA,TGTGCCTGCGGGGAGGGGACAACTCTGAACACTGAAGCTTTCTTT,CACGEGTTLNTEAFF
TRBJ2-2,TRBV6-5,NA,TRBD1,TGTGCCAGCAGTTACGGGCAGGGGGCGGGCGGGGAGCTGTTTTTT,CASSYGQGAGGELFF
TRBJ2-7,TRBV30,NA,NA,TGTGCCTGGAGTTCAGGGGTCGGCGAGCAGTACTTC,CAWSSGVGEQYF
TRBJ2-7,TRBV5-5,NA,TRBD1,TGTGCCAGCAGTTTTAGGACAGGGTTGGGTGTCTACGAGCAGTACTTC,CASSFRTGLGVYEQYF
TRBJ2-1,TRBV27,NA,NA,TGTGCCAGCAGTTTAAGCGCGGCTTCCTACAATGAGCAGTTCTTC,CASSLSAASYNEQFF
TRBJ2-5,TRBV5-1,NA,TRBD2,TGCGCCAGCAGCTCCTCGACTAGCGTAAAAGAGACCCAGTACTTC,CASSSSTSVKETQYF
TRBJ2-7,TRBV5-5,NA,NA,TGTGCCAGCAGCGTGGGGGCTAGCGGTCCCTACGAGCAGTACTTC,CASSVGASGPYEQYF
TRBJ2-1,TRBV15,NA,TRBD2,TGTGCCACCAGCTCCTTCCCGACTAGCGGGTCCTACAATGAGCAGTTCTTC,CATSSFPTSGSYNEQFF
TRBJ1-2,TRBV2,NA,NA,TGTGCCAGCAGCCCAAGTCGGGCTAACTATGGCTACACCTTC,CASSPSRANYGYTF
TRBJ2-1,TRBV7-8,NA,NA,TGTGCCAGCAGCTTAGTACGTGGTAGGGGTGAGCAGTTCTTC,CASSLVRGRGEQFF
TRBJ2-1,TRBV19,once,TRBD1,TGTGCCAGTAGTATAGGACAGGGGTCGTACAATGAGCAGTTCTTC,CASSIGQGSYNEQFF
TRBJ2-5,TRBV7-9,once,NA,TGTGCCAGCAGCTCATCGACTCAAGAGACCCAGTACTTC,CASSSSTQETQYF
TRBJ2-7,TRBV2,NA,TRBD1,TGTGCCAGCAAAACAGGGGCCGAGCAGTACTTC,CASKTGAEQYF
TRBJ1-4,TRBV30,NA,TRBD1,TGTGCCTGGTTGGGACAGTACAATGAAAAACTGTTTTTT,CAWLGQYNEKLFF
TRBJ2-7,TRBV28,NA,NA,TGTGCCAGCATAAGTCCGCGGAGCACCTACGAGCAGTACTTC,CASISPRSTYEQYF
TRBJ2-5,TRBV4-1,NA,NA,TGCGCCAGCAGCCTGGTTAACAGGGTTGGAGAGACCCAGTACTTC,CASSLVNRVGETQYF
TRBJ2-7,TRBV4-1,once,TRBD1,TGCGCCAGCAGCCATCGACAGGGGACGTACGAGCAGTACTTC,CASSHRQGTYEQYF
TRBJ2-1,TRBV29-1,NA,NA,TGCAGCGTTGAAGATAGGCGGGAAGTCTCCTACAATGAGCAGTTCTTC,CSVEDRREVSYNEQFF
TRBJ1-2,TRBV4-1,NA,NA,TGCGCCAGCAGCCAAGATTTCGGAGGGGCAAGCGATGGCTACACCTTC,CASSQDFGGASDGYTF
TRBJ2-7,TRBV12-5,NA,NA,TGTGCTAGTGGCCACTCCTACGAGCAGTACTTC,CASGHSYEQYF
TRBJ2-5,TRBV28,NA,NA,TGTGCCAGCAGTTTGTATGGAGAGGAAGAGACCCAGTACTTC,CASSLYGEEETQYF